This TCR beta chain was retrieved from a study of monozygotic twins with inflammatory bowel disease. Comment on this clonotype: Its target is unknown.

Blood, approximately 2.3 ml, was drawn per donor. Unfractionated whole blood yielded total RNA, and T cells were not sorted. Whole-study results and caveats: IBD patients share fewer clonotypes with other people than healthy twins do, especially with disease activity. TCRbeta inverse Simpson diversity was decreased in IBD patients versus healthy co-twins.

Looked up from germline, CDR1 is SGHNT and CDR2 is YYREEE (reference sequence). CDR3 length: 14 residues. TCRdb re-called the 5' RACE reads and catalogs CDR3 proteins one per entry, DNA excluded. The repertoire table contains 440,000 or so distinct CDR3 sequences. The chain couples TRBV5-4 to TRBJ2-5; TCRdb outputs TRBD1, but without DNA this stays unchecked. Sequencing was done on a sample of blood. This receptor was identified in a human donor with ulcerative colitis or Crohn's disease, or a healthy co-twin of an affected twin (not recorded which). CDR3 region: CASTLTGGAETQYF. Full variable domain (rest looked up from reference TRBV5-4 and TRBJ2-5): ETGVTQSPTHLIKTRGQQVTLRCSSQSGHNTVSWYQQALGQGPQFIFQYYREEENGRGNFPPRFSGLQFPNYSSELNVNALELDDSALYLCASTLTGGAETQYFGPGTRLLVL.